Listed below are T cell receptor beta chains from one sample, sequenced in a study of T cells in Graves' hyperthyroidism and ophthalmopathy. A single record per CDR3 protein comes from TCRdb applying MiXCR to the multiplex PCR reads. The sample shows over 700,000 distinct CDR3 sequences, approximately 40% of them seen only once. Sequencing was done on a sample of blood. These receptor sequences come from a man aged 18 to 29 with Graves' hyperthyroidism. Each CDR3 is given with its conserved first and last residue. The order of the fields is J gene, V gene, D gene, clone size, CDR3 protein, CDR3 DNA. The D gene is left open where the match is weak. Not all rows give a size; the values are once, few, many and, for expanded clones, a class.

>TRBJ1-2|TRBV6-5|NA|few
CASSLTARNYGYTF
TGTGCCAGCAGTTTGACAGCTAGAAACTATGGCTACACCTTC
>TRBJ2-6|TRBV9|NA|NA
CASSEYFSGANVLTF
TGTGCCAGCAGTGAATACTTCTCTGGGGCCAACGTCCTGACTTTC
>TRBJ2-3|TRBV29-1|NA|few
CSVDLGATDTQYF
TGCAGCGTTGATTTGGGGGCCACAGATACGCAGTATTTT
>TRBJ2-5|TRBV7-2|TRBD1|few
CASTSHRGATQYF
TGTGCCAGCACCTCCCACAGGGGGGCGACCCAGTACTTC
>TRBJ2-7|TRBV14|NA|few
CASSQRGYSYEQYF
TGTGCCAGCAGCCAACGGGGCTATTCCTACGAGCAGTACTTC
>TRBJ1-6|TRBV5-1|NA|few
CASSLEAEGSRSPLHF
TGCGCCAGCAGCTTGGAGGCCGAGGGATCACGTTCACCCCTCCACTTT
>TRBJ1-5|TRBV6-6|TRBD1|NA
CASSYSGQGYQPQHF
TGTGCCAGCAGTTACTCGGGACAGGGATATCAGCCCCAGCATTTT
>TRBJ2-5|TRBV7-2|NA|NA
CASSLGPRDTQYF
TGTGCCAGCAGCTTAGGACCTAGAGATACCCAGTACTTC
>TRBJ2-2|TRBV7-8|NA|NA
CASSLDLYAGELFF
TGTGCCAGCAGCTTAGATCTGTACGCCGGGGAGCTGTTTTTT
>TRBJ2-2|TRBV7-2|TRBD2|once
CASSQTGGGTGELFF
TGTGCCAGCAGCCAAACCGGGGGGGGTACCGGGGAGCTGTTTTTT
>TRBJ1-6|TRBV30|NA|few
CAWNKGAHSPLHF
TGTGCCTGGAACAAGGGCGCCCATTCACCCCTCCACTTT
>TRBJ1-5|TRBV19|NA|many
CASSPWVRQPQHF
TGTGCCAGTAGTCCTTGGGTGAGGCAGCCCCAGCATTTT
>TRBJ2-7|TRBV7-9|TRBD1|NA
CASSPLTGVGEQYF
TGTGCCAGCAGCCCCCTGACAGGGGTAGGCGAGCAGTACTTC
>TRBJ2-6|TRBV2|TRBD1|NA
CASSTGTGLGANVLTF
TGTGCCAGCAGTACCGGGACAGGGCTCGGGGCCAACGTCCTGACTTTC
>TRBJ2-7|TRBV5-5|NA|NA
CASSQGGAGSYEQYF
TGTGCCAGCAGCCAAGGGGGGGCAGGTTCCTACGAGCAGTACTTC
>TRBJ2-5|TRBV24-1|TRBD1|NA
CATRADRGETQYF
TGTGCCACCAGGGCGGACAGGGGGGAGACCCAGTACTTC
>TRBJ1-1|TRBV9|NA|many
CASSVAPGTEAFF
TGTGCCAGCAGCGTAGCTCCGGGGACTGAAGCTTTCTTT
>TRBJ2-7|TRBV20-1|NA|few
CSAIFGTYSYEQYF
TGCAGTGCGATTTTCGGGACATATTCCTACGAGCAGTACTTC
>TRBJ1-2|TRBV7-9|TRBD1|many
CASSLADRAGYGYTF
TGTGCCAGCAGCTTAGCGGACAGGGCTGGCTATGGCTACACCTTC
>TRBJ1-1|TRBV9|NA|many
CASSVTRNTEAFF
TGTGCCAGCAGCGTCACACGGAACACTGAAGCTTTCTTT
>TRBJ2-7|TRBV7-2|NA|NA
CASSRETGSWFGEQYF
TGTGCCAGCAGCCGTGAAACAGGGTCTTGGTTCGGCGAGCAGTACTTC
>TRBJ2-7|TRBV20-1|NA|NA
CSVMRLVAGEQYF
TGCAGTGTTATGAGACTAGTAGCAGGCGAGCAGTACTTC
>TRBJ2-5|TRBV10-3|NA|NA
CAISASQGRGETQYF
TGTGCCATCAGTGCTTCACAGGGAAGGGGTGAGACCCAGTACTTC
>TRBJ2-7|TRBV5-6|NA|NA
CAWSVRSEQYF
TGTGCCTGGAGTGTTAGGTCCGAGCAGTACTTC
>TRBJ1-5|TRBV19|TRBD1|few
CASSRQGSGSNQPQHF
TGTGCCAGTAGCAGACAGGGTAGTGGGAGCAATCAGCCCCAGCATTTT
>TRBJ1-2|TRBV7-9|NA|NA
CASSPPRSKGYTF
TGTGCCAGCAGCCCCCCGAGGTCTAAGGGCTACACCTTC
>TRBJ2-7|TRBV25-1|NA|NA
CAVEFGTDPYEQYF
TGTGCCGTTGAGTTTGGGACGGACCCCTACGAGCAGTACTTC
>TRBJ2-7|TRBV20-1|TRBD1|NA
CSAGLDRVNEQYF
TGCAGTGCTGGACTGGACAGGGTGAACGAGCAGTACTTC
>TRBJ1-6|TRBV7-9|NA|few
CASSFQIYNSPLHF
TGTGCCAGCAGCTTTCAAATTTATAATTCACCCCTCCACTTT
>TRBJ1-1|TRBV12-3/TRBV12-4|TRBD1|NA
CASSLTWTGRTEAFF
TGTGCCAGCAGTTTGACCTGGACAGGGAGGACTGAAGCTTTCTTT
>TRBJ1-5|TRBV19|NA|many
CAVKGLEGYQPQHF
TGTGCCGTAAAGGGGCTCGAGGGGTATCAGCCCCAGCATTTT
>TRBJ1-2|TRBV6-5|TRBD1|few
CASSQDRLDYTF
TGTGCCAGCAGCCAGGACAGGCTAGACTACACCTTC
>TRBJ1-1|TRBV7-8|TRBD1|NA
CASSLGSQGARRAFF
TGTGCCAGCAGCTTAGGGAGCCAGGGGGCGCGTAGGGCTTTCTTT
>TRBJ2-6|TRBV2|TRBD1|NA
CASSGLKDRGLGANILTF
TGTGCCAGCAGTGGCCTGAAGGACAGGGGGCTGGGGGCCAACATCCTGACTTTC
>TRBJ1-1|TRBV10-3|TRBD1|NA
CAIRDREVTEAFF
TGCGCCATCAGGGACAGGGAGGTCACTGAAGCTTTCTTT
>TRBJ2-5|TRBV19|NA|NA
CASSPITRGPETQYF
TGTGCCAGTAGTCCTATTACTAGAGGGCCAGAGACCCAGTACTTC
>TRBJ1-1|TRBV29-1|NA|NA
CSSLRGHSEAFF
TGCAGCAGTTTACGGGGGCATAGTGAAGCTTTCTTT
>TRBJ2-5|TRBV2|NA|many
CASSEGAVKETQYF
TGTGCCAGCAGTGAAGGGGCAGTCAAAGAGACCCAGTACTTC
>TRBJ1-4|TRBV10-3|NA|many
CATRANEKLFF
TGTGCCACAAGAGCGAACGAAAAACTGTTTTTT
>TRBJ1-5|TRBV6-2/TRBV6-3|NA|NA
CARTDLGQPQHF
TGTGCCCGCACGGACCTAGGGCAGCCCCAGCATTTT
>TRBJ1-2|TRBV11-2|NA|few
CASSFEGEGYGYTF
TGTGCCAGCAGCTTTGAGGGGGAGGGCTATGGCTACACCTTC
>TRBJ2-7|TRBV7-8|NA|NA
CASSPAVPYEQHF
TGTGCCAGCAGCCCCGCCGTACCCTACGAGCAGCACTTC
>TRBJ1-1|TRBV19|NA|few
CASNPGLGGKYTEAFF
TGTGCCAGTAATCCAGGTTTGGGGGGTAAATACACTGAAGCTTTCTTT
>TRBJ2-5|TRBV7-8|NA|NA
CASSLSGSGRHETQYF
TGTGCCAGCAGCTTATCTGGCTCTGGGAGACATGAGACCCAGTACTTC
>TRBJ1-5|TRBV12-3/TRBV12-4|TRBD1|NA
CASSAGQLNNQPQHF
TGTGCCAGCAGTGCGGGACAGCTAAACAATCAGCCCCAGCATTTT
>TRBJ1-2|TRBV5-1|TRBD1|many
CASSLGTANYGYTF
TGTGCCAGCAGCTTAGGGACAGCAAACTATGGCTACACCTTC
>TRBJ1-4|TRBV20-1|TRBD1|NA
CSARGTGYNEKLFF
TGCAGTGCTAGGGGGACAGGGTATAATGAAAAACTGTTTTTT